This entry lists 6 T cell receptor beta chains sequenced from one sample in a study of T-cell memory formation after mild COVID-19. MiXCR was run by TCRdb on the 5' RACE reads, yielding one entry per CDR3 protein. The sample consists of 350,000 to 450,000 distinct CDR3 sequences, about 24% of them appearing once. Input material: PBMCs or a T cell subset sorted from them (not recorded which). The receptors shown here come from an adult woman who had mild COVID-19 (a few samples of this study predate the infection). Cell type and time point are not known.

This clonotype was found many times. This chain connects TRBV20-1 to TRBJ2-1, with 9 positions matching TRBD1. V was clipped by 3 bases and J by 8 bases; unmatched bases: 8. This CDR3 comprises 14 residues. Looked up from germline, CDR1 is DFQATT and CDR2 is SNEGSKA (reference sequence). The CDR3 reads CSARYRGRSDEQFF. CDR3 sequence (DNA): TGCAGTGCTAGGTACAGGGGGCGCAGCGATGAGCAGTTCTTC.

The chain carries TRBV5-6 and TRBJ1-1; perhaps TRBD1 as D (6 bases). The CDR3 covers 14 residues. With 2 bases removed from V and 1 base from J, the gap between germline ends came to 9 bases. Germline V CDR1 and CDR2: SGHDT, YYEEEE. In DNA, the CDR3 is TGTGCCAGCAGCTTCAGGGGTTGGAACACTGAAGCTTTCTTT. This codes for CASSFRGWNTEAFF.

This sequence joins TRBV4-2 and TRBJ2-6; D not certain. Trimming left V 4 bases short and J 0 bases short, with 10 bases between. The V gene's germline CDR1 is LGHNA and CDR2 YNFKEQ. The CDR3 is made up of 16 amino acids. The CDR3 region has the DNA TGTGCCAGCAGCCTGACATCTAGCTCTGGGGCCAACGTCCTGACTTTC. Its protein product is CASSLTSSSGANVLTF.

This clonotype turned up a few times. The rearrangement joins TRBV5-1 to TRBJ2-1, with 11 nucleotides matching TRBD2. V lost 2 bases, J lost 3 bases, and 16 bases stayed unmatched. This CDR3 contains 20 residues. In germline, CDR1 is SGHRS, CDR2 YFSETQ. The CDR3 here is CASSFFPGTSGSSGYNEQFF. The CDR3 nucleotides are TGCGCCAGCAGCTTCTTTCCGGGGACTAGCGGTTCTTCGGGCTACAATGAGCAGTTCTTC.

This clonotype came up a few times. The chain links TRBV20-1 to TRBJ2-1; no clear D gene. CDR3 size: 13 residues. Germline values: CDR1 DFQATT, CDR2 SNEGSKA (reference sequence). V lost 0 bases and J 4 bases, leaving 7 bases between the germline ends. This chain's CDR3 is CSARDQWYNEQFF. CDR3 DNA: TGCAGTGCTAGAGATCAATGGTACAATGAGCAGTTCTTC.

This clonotype was counted ten times or more. V gene TRBV4-3 combines with J gene TRBJ2-7; TRBD2 agrees at 9 bases. Germline V gene lookup returns CDR1 LGHNA and CDR2 YSLEER. With V trimmed by 0 bases and J by 3 bases, 3 bases remained unmatched. This CDR3 region has 15 residues. CDR3 sequence: CASSQEASGNYEQYF. The CDR3 coding sequence is TGCGCCAGCAGCCAAGAAGCTAGCGGGAACTACGAGCAGTACTTC.